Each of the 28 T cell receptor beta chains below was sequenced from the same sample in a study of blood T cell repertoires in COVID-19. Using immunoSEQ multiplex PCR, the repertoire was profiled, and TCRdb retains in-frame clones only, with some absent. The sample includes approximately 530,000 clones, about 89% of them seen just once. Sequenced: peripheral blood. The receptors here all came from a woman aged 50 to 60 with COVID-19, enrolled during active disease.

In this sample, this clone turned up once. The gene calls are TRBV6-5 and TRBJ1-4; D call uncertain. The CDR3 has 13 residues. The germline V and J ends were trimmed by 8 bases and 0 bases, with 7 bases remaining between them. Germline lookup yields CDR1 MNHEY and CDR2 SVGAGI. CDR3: CASLQPTNEKLFF. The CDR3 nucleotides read TGTGCCAGCTTACAGCCAACTAATGAAAAACTGTTTTTT.

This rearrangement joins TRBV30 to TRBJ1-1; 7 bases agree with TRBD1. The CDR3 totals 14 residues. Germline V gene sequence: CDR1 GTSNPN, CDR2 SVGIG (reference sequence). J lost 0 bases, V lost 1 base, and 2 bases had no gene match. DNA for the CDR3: TGTGCCTGGAGTGCCGGGACAGTGAACACTGAAGCTTTCTTT. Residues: CAWSAGTVNTEAFF.

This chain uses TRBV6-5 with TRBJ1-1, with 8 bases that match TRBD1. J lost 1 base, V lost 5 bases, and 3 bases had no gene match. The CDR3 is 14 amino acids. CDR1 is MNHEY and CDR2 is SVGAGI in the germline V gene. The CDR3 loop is CASSTGQENTEAFF. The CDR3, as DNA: TGTGCCAGCAGTACGGGACAGGAGAACACTGAAGCTTTCTTT.

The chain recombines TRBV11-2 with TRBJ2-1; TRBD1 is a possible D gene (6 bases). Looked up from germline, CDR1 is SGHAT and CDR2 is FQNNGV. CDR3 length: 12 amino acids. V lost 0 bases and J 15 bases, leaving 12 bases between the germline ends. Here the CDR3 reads CASSLDGTQGFF. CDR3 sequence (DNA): TGTGCCAGCAGCTTAGATGGAACACAGGGGTTCTTC.

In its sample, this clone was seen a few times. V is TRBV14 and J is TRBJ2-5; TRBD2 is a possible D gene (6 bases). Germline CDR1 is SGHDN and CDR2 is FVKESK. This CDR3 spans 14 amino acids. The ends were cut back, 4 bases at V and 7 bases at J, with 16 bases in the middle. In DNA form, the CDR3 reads TGTGCCAGCAGCCCCCCCGGGGGTAGGGGGACCCAGTACTTC. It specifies CASSPPGGRGTQYF.

CDR3 residues: CASSPQANNSPLHF. The CDR3 DNA reads as TGTGCCAGCAGCCCACAGGCAAATAATTCACCCCTCCACTTT. The gene calls are TRBV3-1 (or the pseudogene TRBV3-2) and TRBJ1-6; maybe TRBD1 (5 bases). Trimming removed 4 bases at V and 5 bases at J, with 9 bases between. The CDR3 is made up of 14 amino acids. Looked up from germline, CDR1 is LGHDT and CDR2 is YNNKEL (reference sequence).

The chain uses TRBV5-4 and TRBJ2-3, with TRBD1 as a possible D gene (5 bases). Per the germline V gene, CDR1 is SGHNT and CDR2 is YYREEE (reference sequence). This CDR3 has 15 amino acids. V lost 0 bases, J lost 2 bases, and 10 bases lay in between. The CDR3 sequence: CASSLEWGTTDTQYF. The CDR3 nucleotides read TGTGCCAGCAGCTTGGAATGGGGCACCACAGATACGCAGTATTTT.

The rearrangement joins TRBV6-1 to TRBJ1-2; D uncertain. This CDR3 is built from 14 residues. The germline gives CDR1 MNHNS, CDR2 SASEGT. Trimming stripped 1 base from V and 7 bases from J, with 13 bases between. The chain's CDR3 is CASSEVGRLSGYTF. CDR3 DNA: TGTGCCAGCAGTGAAGTTGGCAGATTATCTGGCTACACCTTC.

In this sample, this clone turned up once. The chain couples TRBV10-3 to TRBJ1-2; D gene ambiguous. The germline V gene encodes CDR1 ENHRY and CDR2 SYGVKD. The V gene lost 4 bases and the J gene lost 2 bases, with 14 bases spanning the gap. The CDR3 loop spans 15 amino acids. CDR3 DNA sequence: TGTGCCATCAGTGTACGAGGCCTTCAGAACTATGGCTACACCTTC. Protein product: CAISVRGLQNYGYTF.

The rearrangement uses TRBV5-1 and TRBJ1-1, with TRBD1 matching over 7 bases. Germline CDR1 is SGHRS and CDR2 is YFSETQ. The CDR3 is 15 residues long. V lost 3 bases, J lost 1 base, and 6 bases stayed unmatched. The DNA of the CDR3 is TGCGCCAGCAGCTCGACAGGGTTAGGGAACACTGAAGCTTTCTTT. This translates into CASSSTGLGNTEAFF.

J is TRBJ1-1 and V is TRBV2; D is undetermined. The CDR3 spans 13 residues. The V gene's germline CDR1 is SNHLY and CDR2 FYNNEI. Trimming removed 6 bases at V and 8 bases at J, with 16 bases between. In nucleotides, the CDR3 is TGTGCCAGCAGCCCGATTGCAGGATCGGAAGCTTTCTTT. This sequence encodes CASSPIAGSEAFF.

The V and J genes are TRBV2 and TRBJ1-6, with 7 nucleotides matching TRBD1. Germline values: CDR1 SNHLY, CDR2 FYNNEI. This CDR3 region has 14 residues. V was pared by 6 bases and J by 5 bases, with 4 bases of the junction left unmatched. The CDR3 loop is CASRDRRNNSPLHF. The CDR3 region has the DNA TGTGCCAGCAGGGACAGGCGAAATAATTCACCCCTCCACTTT. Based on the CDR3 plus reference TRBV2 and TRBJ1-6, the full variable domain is EPEVTQTPSHQVTQMGQEVILRCVPISNHLYFYWYRQILGQKVEFLVSFYNNEISEKSEIFDDQFSVERPDGSNFTLKIRSTKLEDSAMYFCASRDRRNNSPLHFGNGTRLTVT.

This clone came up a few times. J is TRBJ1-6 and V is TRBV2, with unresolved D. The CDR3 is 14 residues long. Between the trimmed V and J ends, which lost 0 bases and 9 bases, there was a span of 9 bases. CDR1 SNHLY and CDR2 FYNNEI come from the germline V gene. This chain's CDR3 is CASSEAERGSPLHF. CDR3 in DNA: TGTGCCAGCAGTGAAGCCGAGCGGGGTTCACCCCTCCACTTT.

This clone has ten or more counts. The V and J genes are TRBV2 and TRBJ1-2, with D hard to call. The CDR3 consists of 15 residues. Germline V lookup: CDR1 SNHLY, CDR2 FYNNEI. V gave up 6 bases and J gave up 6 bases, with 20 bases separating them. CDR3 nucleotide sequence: TGTGCCAGCAGCTCAGCTCGGGTCACCACGGATGGCTACACCTTC. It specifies CASSSARVTTDGYTF.

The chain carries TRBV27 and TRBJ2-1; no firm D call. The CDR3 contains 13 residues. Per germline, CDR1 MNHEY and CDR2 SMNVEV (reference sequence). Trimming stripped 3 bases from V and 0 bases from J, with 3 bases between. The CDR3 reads CASSLSSYNEQFF. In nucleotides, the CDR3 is TGTGCCAGCAGTTTGAGCTCCTACAATGAGCAGTTCTTC.

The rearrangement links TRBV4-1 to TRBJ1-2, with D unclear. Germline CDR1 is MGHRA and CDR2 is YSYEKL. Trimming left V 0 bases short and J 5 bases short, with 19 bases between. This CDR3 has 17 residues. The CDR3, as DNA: TGCGCCAGCAGCCAAGATCTTCCAGTGTCCGCCTGGTATGGCTACACCTTC. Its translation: CASSQDLPVSAWYGYTF.

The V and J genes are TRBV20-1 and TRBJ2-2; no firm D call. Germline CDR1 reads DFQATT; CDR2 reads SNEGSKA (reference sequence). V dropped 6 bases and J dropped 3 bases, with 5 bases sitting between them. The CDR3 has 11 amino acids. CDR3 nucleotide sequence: TGCAGTGCCCTACACACCGGGGAGCTGTTTTTT. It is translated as CSALHTGELFF.

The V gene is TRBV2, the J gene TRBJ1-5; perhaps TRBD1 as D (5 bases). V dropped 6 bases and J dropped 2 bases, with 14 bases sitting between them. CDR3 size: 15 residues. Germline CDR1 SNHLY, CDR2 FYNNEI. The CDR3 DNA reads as TGTGCCAGCAGCCTTGGGGGGGTGGGCAATCAGCCCCAGCATTTT. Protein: CASSLGGVGNQPQHF.

The CDR3 sequence is CSVASRDRGITEAFF. The DNA of the CDR3 is TGCAGCGTTGCCTCCCGGGACAGGGGGATCACTGAAGCTTTCTTT. This chain joins TRBV29-1 and TRBJ1-1; 11 bases are shared with TRBD1. This CDR3 is 15 amino acids long. The V segment lost 4 bases and the J segment 4 bases; nucleotides outside the gene matches: 8. The germline gives CDR1 SQVTM, CDR2 ANQGSEA.

The CDR3 DNA sequence: TGTGCCAGCAAAAGGGACAGGGATCCCAATGAGCAGTTCTTC. Its translation is CASKRDRDPNEQFF. The chain has TRBV27 and TRBJ2-1, with 9 bases lining up with TRBD1. CDR1 and CDR2 (germline): MNHEY, SMNVEV (reference sequence). The CDR3 contains 14 residues. With V trimmed by 7 bases and J by 6 bases, 7 bases remained unmatched.

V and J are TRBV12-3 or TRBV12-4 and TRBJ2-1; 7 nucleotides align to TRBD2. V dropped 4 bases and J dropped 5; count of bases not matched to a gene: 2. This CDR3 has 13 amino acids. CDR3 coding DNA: TGTGCCAGCAGTTCACTAGCGAACAATGAGCAGTTCTTC. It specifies CASSSLANNEQFF.

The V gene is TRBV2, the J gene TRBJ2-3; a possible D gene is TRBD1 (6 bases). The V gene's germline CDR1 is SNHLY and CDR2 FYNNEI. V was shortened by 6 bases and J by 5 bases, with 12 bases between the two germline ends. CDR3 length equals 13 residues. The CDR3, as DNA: TGTGCCAGCAGGCCCTACAGGGTAGATACGCAGTATTTT. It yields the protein CASRPYRVDTQYF.

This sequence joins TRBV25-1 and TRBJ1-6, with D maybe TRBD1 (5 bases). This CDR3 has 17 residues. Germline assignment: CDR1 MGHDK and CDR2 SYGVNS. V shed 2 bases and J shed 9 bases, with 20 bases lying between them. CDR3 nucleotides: TGTGCCAGCAGTGAACTCACAGGAATTGGAGTAGGTTCACCCCTCCACTTT. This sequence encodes CASSELTGIGVGSPLHF.

The DNA of the CDR3 is TGTGCCAGCAGCTTAGACAGCTACACCGGGGAGCTGTTTTTT. This encodes CASSLDSYTGELFF. The rearrangement links TRBV7-6 to TRBJ2-2; D call uncertain. The length of the CDR3 is 14 residues. With 1 base removed from V and 3 bases from J, the gap between germline ends came to 6 bases. The germline V gene encodes CDR1 SGHVS and CDR2 FNYEAQ.

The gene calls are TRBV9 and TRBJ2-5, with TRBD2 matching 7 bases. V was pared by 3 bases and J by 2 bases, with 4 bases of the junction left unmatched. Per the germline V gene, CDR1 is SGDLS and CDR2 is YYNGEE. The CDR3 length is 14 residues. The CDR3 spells CASSARGGQETQYF. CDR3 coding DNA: TGTGCCAGCAGCGCCCGCGGGGGTCAAGAGACCCAGTACTTC.

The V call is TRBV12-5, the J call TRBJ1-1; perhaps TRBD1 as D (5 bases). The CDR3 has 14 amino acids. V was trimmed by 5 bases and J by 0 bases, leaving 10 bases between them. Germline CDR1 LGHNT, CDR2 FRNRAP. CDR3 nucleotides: TGTGCTAGTGGTAAGGACAATGTGAACACTGAAGCTTTCTTT. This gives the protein CASGKDNVNTEAFF.

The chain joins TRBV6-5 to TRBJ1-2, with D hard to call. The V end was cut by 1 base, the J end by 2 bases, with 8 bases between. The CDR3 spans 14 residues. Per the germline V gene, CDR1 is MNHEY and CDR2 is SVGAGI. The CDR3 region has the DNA TGTGCCAGCAGTTACTTGGGAGTAAACTATGGCTACACCTTC. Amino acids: CASSYLGVNYGYTF.

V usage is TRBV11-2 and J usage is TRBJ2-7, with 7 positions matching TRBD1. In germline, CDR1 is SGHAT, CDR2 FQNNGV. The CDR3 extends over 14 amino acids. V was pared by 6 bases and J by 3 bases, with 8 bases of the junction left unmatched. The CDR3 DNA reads TGTGCCAGCAGACCCTTAGGGGGCTTCTACGAGCAGTACTTC. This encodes CASRPLGGFYEQYF.